The rows below give T cell receptor beta chains drawn from one sample of a study of T cell responses to AZD1222 COVID-19 vaccine. Profiling relied on immunoSEQ multiplex PCR, and the TCRdb table lists in-frame clones only, not all of them. The sample holds about 100,000 clones; 85% to 90% are singletons and the top ten take more than 2%. Specimen: peripheral blood, collected 28 days after the second AZD1222 dose. These receptors were collected from an adult who received the AZD1222 COVID-19 vaccine. The conserved cysteine and the conserved F or W are not part of the CDR3 here. The order of the fields is V gene, clone size, J gene, CDR3 protein. Rows may omit the clone size; those that give it use once, few, many or a size class.

>TRBV27|once|TRBJ2-1
ASIPIAGGPHNEQF
>TRBV24-1|NA|TRBJ2-1
ATSEDRGEQF
>TRBV2|NA|TRBJ1-4
ASRTVATNEKLF
>TRBV27|NA|TRBJ1-1
ASPRWTRENTEAF
>TRBV6-2/TRBV6-3|NA|TRBJ2-2
ASSYSREAGELF
>TRBV14|NA|TRBJ2-3
ASSPTLGLAATYTDTQY
>TRBV7-2|NA|TRBJ2-3
ASSRPGQGTDTQY
>TRBV2|NA|TRBJ1-1
AGTRRINTEAF
>TRBV5-1|NA|TRBJ1-1
ASSLAGRGTGAF
>TRBV3-1/TRBV3-2|NA|TRBJ2-1
ASRPTANFNEQF
>TRBV29-1|NA|TRBJ1-2
SVEPLGAALDGGYT
>TRBV5-1|NA|TRBJ1-1
ASSLEQDTEAF
>TRBV18|NA|TRBJ1-4
ASSRRDTATNEKLF
>TRBV6-4|NA|TRBJ2-3
ASSDSATPDTQY
>TRBV6-2/TRBV6-3|NA|TRBJ1-2
ASSYRGSYYGYT
>TRBV7-9|NA|TRBJ1-1
ASSLVRGANTEAF
>TRBV6-2/TRBV6-3|many|TRBJ2-2
ASSYRDRVETGELF
>TRBV7-6|NA|TRBJ2-7
ASSLWGLAGGGASYEQY
>TRBV27|NA|TRBJ1-6
ASSHADSYNSPLH
>TRBV18|NA|TRBJ1-2
ASSPGTGVDYGYT
>TRBV4-2|NA|TRBJ1-2
ASSQETQGAVNGYT
>TRBV18|NA|TRBJ1-4
ASSHLRGHGEKLF
>TRBV29-1|NA|TRBJ1-1
SVESPENTEAF
>TRBV30|NA|TRBJ2-1
AWSPAQGYHEQF
>TRBV5-5|NA|TRBJ1-5
ASSSGINQPQH
>TRBV5-1|NA|TRBJ1-1
ASSLDIGTLEAF
>TRBV29-1|NA|TRBJ1-2
SVDWTAGNYGYT
>TRBV27|once|TRBJ2-1
ASSLLGGRTYNEQF
>TRBV19|NA|TRBJ2-7
ASSIGPTSYEQY
>TRBV11-2|NA|TRBJ2-2
ASSLVSAAGELF
>TRBV18|NA|TRBJ2-2
ASSPEGQGNTGELF
>TRBV5-4|NA|TRBJ2-1
ASTTPGASYNEQF
>TRBV27|few|TRBJ1-6
ASKPGGGAGNSPLH
>TRBV2|many|TRBJ1-1
ASSQLLRTEAF
>TRBV30|NA|TRBJ1-4
AWTRQGAGEKLF
>TRBV27|once|TRBJ2-1
ASSLGTSGIGQF
>TRBV7-9|NA|TRBJ2-3
ASTSTAGNTDTQY
>TRBV3-1/TRBV3-2|NA|TRBJ2-1
ASSRQGNYNEQF
>TRBV5-6|NA|TRBJ2-1
ASSFWTGLLNEQF
>TRBV4-1|NA|TRBJ2-1
ASSQDFRGSYNEQF
>TRBV5-1|few|TRBJ2-5
ASSSANPQGGETQY
>TRBV12-3/TRBV12-4|NA|TRBJ1-2
ASSPTGLYGYT
>TRBV30|NA|TRBJ2-5
AWNTMGQETQY
>TRBV30|NA|TRBJ1-4
AWSGEGRDEKLF
>TRBV5-8|NA|TRBJ1-1
ASSFYVGYGAF
>TRBV19|NA|TRBJ1-4
ASSYFEKLF
>TRBV6-1|NA|TRBJ2-7
AIQLSAGYEQY
>TRBV2|NA|TRBJ2-2
ASNPTETGELF
>TRBV7-3|NA|TRBJ2-7
ASSPSQGREQY
>TRBV21-1|NA|TRBJ2-7
ASSMLALHYEQY
>TRBV5-1|NA|TRBJ2-7
ASSWGTSGRSEQY
>TRBV6-1|NA|TRBJ1-1
ASSELAKTEAF
>TRBV7-2|NA|TRBJ1-5
ASSLGTRESQPQH